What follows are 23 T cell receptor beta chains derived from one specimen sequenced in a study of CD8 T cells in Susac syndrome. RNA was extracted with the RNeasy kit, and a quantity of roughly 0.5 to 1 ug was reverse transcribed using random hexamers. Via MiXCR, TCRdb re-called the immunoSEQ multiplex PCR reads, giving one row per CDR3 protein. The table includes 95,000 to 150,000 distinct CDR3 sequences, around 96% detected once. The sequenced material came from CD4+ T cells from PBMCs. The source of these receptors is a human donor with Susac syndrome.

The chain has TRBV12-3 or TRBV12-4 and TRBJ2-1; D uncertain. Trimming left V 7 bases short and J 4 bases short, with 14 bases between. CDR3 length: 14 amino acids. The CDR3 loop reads CASKVSSPYNEQFF. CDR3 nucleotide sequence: TGTGCCAGCAAGGTTAGTTCGCCGTACAATGAGCAGTTCTTC.

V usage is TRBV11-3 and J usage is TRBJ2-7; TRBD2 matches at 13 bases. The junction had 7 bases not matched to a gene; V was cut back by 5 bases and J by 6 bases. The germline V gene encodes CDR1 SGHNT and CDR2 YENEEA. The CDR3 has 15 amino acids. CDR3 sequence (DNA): TGTGCCAGCAGCGCAGGACTAGCGGGAGCGGTCGAGCAGTACTTC. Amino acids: CASSAGLAGAVEQYF.

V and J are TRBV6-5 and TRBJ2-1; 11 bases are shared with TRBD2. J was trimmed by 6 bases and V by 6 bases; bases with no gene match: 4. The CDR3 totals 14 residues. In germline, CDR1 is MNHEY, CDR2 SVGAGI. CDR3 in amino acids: CASSRLAGFNEQFF. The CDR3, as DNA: TGTGCCAGCAGCCGACTAGCGGGATTCAATGAGCAGTTCTTC.

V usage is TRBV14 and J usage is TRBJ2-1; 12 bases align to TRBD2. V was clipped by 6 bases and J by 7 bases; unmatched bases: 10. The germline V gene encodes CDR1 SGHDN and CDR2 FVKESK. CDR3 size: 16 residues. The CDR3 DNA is TGTGCCAGCAGGCTCACAGGGGGACTAGCGGGTAATGAGCAGTTCTTC. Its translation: CASRLTGGLAGNEQFF. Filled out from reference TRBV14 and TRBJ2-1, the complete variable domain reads EAGVTQFPSHSVIEKGQTVTLRCDPISGHDNLYWYRRVMGKEIKFLLHFVKESKQDESGMPNNRFLAERTGGTYSTLKVQPAELEDSGVYFCASRLTGGLAGNEQFFGPGTRLTVL.

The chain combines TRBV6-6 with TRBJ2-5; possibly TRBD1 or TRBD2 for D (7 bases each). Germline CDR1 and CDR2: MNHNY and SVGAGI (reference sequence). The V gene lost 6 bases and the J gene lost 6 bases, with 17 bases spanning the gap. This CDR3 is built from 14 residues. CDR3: CASRDNRGGKTQYF. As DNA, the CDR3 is TGTGCCAGCAGGGACAACAGGGGAGGGAAGACCCAGTACTTC.

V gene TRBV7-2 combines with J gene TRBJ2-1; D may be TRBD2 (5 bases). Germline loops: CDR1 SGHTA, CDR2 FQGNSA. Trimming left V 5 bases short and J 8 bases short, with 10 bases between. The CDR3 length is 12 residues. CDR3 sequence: CASSIDGDEQFF. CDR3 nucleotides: TGTGCCAGCAGCATCGACGGGGATGAGCAGTTCTTC.

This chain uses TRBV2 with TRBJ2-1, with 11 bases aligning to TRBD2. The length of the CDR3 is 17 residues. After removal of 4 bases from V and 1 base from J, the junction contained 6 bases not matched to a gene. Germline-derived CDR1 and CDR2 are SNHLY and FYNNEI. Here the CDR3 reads CASSVPPSGRSYNEQFF. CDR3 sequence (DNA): TGTGCCAGCAGTGTGCCCCCTAGCGGGAGGTCCTACAATGAGCAGTTCTTC.

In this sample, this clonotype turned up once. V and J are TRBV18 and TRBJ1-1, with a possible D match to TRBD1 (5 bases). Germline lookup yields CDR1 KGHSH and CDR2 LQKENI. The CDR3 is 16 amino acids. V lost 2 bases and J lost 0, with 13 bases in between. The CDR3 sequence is CASSPGQGGLNTEAFF. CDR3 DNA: TGTGCCAGCTCACCAGGGCAGGGAGGTCTGAACACTGAAGCTTTCTTT.

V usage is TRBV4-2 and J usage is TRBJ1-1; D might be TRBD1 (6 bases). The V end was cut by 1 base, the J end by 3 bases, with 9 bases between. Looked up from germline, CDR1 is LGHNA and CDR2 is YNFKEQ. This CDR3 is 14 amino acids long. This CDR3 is CASSQGQGYTEAFF. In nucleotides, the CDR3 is TGTGCCAGCAGCCAAGGGCAGGGGTACACTGAAGCTTTCTTT.

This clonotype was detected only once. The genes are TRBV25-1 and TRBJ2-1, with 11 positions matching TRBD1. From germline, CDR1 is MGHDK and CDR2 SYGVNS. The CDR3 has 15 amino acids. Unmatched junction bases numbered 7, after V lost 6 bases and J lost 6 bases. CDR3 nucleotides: TGTGCCAGCAGCCCGGGACAGGGGGTTTTCAATGAGCAGTTCTTC. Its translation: CASSPGQGVFNEQFF.

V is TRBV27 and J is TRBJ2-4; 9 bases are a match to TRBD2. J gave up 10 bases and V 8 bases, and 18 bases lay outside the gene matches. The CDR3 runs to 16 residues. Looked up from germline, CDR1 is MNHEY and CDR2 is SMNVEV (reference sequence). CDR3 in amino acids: CASWEAGGPGDWIQYF. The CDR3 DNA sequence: TGTGCCAGCTGGGAAGCGGGAGGCCCCGGAGATTGGATTCAGTACTTC.

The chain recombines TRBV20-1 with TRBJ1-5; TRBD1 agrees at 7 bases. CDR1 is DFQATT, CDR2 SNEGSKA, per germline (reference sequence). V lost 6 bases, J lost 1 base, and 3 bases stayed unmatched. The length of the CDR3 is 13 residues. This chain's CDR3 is CSARQGSNQPQHF. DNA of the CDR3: TGCAGTGCAAGACAGGGAAGCAATCAGCCCCAGCATTTT.

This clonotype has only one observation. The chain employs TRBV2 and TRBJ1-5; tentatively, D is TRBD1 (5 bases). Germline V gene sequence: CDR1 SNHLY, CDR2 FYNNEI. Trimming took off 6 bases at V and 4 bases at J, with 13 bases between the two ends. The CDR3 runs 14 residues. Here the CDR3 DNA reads TGTGCCAGCAGCGAGACAGCCCTGAATCAGCCCCAGCATTTT. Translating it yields CASSETALNQPQHF.

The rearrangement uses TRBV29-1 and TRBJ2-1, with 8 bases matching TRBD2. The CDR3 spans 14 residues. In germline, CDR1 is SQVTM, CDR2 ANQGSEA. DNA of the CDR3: TGCAGTCTTATAGCGGGAAATCGAGCTAATGAGCAGTTCTTC. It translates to CSLIAGNRANEQFF.

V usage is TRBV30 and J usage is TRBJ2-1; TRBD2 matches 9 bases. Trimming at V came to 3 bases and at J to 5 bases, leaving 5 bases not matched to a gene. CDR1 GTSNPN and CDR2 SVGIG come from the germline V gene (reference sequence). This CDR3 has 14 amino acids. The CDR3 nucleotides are TGTGCCTGGAGAAGAGCGGGAGGACACAATGAGCAGTTCTTC. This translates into CAWRRAGGHNEQFF.

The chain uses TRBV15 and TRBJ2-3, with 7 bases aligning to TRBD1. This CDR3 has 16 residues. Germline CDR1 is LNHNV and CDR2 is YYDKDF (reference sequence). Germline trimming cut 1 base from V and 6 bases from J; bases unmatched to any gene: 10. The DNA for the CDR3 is TGTGCCACCAGCAGAGGAGAGGGGGCTACAACCGATACGCAGTATTTT. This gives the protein CATSRGEGATTDTQYF. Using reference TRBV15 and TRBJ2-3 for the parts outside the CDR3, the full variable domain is DAMVIQNPRYQVTQFGKPVTLSCSQTLNHNVMYWYQQKSSQAPKLLFHYYDKDFNNEADTPDNFQSRRPNTSFCFLDIRSPGLGDTAMYLCATSRGEGATTDTQYFGPGTRLTVL.

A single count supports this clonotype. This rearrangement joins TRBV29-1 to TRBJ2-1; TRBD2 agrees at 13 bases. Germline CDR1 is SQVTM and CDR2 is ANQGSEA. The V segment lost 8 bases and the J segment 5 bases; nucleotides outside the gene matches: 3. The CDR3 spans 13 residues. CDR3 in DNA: TGCAGCTTAGGGACTAGCGGGAACAATGAGCAGTTCTTC. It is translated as CSLGTSGNNEQFF.

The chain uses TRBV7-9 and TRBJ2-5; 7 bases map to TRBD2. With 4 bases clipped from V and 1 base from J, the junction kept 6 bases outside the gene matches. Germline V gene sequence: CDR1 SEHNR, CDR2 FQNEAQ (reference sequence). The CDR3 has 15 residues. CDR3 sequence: CASSSGDYFQETQYF. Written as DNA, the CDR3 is TGTGCCAGCAGCTCGGGGGACTACTTCCAAGAGACCCAGTACTTC.

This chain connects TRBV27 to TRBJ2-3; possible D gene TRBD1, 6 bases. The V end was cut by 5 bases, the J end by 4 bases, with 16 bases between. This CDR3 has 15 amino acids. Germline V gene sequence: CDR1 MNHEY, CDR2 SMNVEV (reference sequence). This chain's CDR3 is CASSPALAGADTQYF. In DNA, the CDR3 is TGTGCCAGCAGTCCAGCGCTAGCAGGGGCAGATACGCAGTATTTT.

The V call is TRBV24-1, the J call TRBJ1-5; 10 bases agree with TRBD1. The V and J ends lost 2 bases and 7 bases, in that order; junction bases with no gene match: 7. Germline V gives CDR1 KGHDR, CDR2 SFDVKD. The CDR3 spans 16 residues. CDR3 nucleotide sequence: TGTGCCACCAGTGATTCGTCCGGGACAGGGGCGCAGCCCCAGCATTTT. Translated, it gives CATSDSSGTGAQPQHF.

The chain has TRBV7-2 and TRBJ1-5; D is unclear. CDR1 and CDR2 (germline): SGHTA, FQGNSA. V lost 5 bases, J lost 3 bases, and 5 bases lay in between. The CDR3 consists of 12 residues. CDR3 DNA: TGTGCCAGCAGCGGATACAATCAGCCCCAGCATTTT. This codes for CASSGYNQPQHF. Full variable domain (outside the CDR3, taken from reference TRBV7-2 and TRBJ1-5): GAGVSQSPSNKVTEKGKDVELRCDPISGHTALYWYRQSLGQGLEFLIYFQGNSAPDKSGLPSDRFSAERTGGSVSTLTIQRTQQEDSAVYLCASSGYNQPQHFGDGTRLSIL.

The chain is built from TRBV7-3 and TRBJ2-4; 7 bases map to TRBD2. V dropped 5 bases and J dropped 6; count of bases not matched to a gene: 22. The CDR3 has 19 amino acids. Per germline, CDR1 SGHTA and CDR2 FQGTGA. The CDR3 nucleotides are TGTGCCAGCAGCCCCCGAGGAGGTAGCGGGCATGGGAAGGGAAACATTCAGTACTTC. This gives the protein CASSPRGGSGHGKGNIQYF.

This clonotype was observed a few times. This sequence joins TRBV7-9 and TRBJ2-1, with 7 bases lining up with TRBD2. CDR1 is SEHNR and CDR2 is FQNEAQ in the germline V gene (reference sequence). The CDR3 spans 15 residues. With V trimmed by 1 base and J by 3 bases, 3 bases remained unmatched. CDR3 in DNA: TGTGCCAGCAGCTTAGGTCTAGCGGACTACAATGAGCAGTTCTTC. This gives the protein CASSLGLADYNEQFF.